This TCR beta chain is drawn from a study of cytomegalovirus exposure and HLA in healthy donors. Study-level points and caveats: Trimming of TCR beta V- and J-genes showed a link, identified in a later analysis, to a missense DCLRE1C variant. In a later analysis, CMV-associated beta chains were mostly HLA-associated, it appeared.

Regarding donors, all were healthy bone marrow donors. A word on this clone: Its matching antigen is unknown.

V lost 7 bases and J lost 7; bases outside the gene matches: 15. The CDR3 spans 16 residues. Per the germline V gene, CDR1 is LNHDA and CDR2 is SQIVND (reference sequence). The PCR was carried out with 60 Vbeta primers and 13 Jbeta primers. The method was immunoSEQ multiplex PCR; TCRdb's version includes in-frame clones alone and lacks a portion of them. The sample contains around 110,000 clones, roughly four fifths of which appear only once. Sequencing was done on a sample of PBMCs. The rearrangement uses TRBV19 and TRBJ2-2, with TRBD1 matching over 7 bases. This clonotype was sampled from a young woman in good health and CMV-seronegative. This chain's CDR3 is CASTDELGQTNGELFF. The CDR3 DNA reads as TGTGCCAGTACCGATGAGCTGGGACAGACGAACGGGGAGCTGTTTTTT.